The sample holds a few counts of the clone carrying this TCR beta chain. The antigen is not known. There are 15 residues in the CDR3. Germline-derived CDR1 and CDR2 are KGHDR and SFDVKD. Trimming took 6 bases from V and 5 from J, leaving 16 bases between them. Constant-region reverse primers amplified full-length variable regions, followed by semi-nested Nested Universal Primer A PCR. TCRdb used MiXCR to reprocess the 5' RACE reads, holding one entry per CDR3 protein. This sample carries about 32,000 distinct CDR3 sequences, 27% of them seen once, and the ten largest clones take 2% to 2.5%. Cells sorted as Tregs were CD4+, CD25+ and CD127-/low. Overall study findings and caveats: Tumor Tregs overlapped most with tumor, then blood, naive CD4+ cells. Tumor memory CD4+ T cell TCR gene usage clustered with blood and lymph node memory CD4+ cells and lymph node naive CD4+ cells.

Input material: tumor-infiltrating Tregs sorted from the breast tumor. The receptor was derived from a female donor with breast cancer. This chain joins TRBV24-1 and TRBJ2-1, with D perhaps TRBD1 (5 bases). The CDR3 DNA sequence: TGTGCCACCAGTCAGGGCTTCGCAGGAAACAATGAGCAGTTCTTC. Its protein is CATSQGFAGNNEQFF.